The T cell receptor beta chain described here comes from a study of T cells after yellow fever vaccination. Study conclusions and caveats: Only a minor proportion of clonotypes was detected across both CD4 and CD8 compartments. Subsequent booster samples again held most clones from primary vaccination (roughly 96% CD4, approximately 85% CD8). A secondary response was less intense yet reached its peak sooner, at day 5 versus 15.

In making TCR cDNA, 5'RACE template switching added a universal primer site and UMIs to it. From the 5' RACE reads, TCRdb called clonotypes with MiXCR, one entry per CDR3 protein. Among 610,000 or so distinct CDR3 sequences, approximately 13% were seen once, and the ten largest hold approximately 15%. This clonotype was counted only a few times. Its specificity is not known. The sequence was obtained from a man aged 25 to 45 who received the YFV17D yellow fever vaccine. This material consisted of PBMCs, taken on the day of the yellow fever booster vaccination.

The CDR3 is CASSPRFRGGWSETEETQYF. As DNA, the CDR3 is TGTGCCAGCAGCCCCCGTTTTAGGGGGGGCTGGAGCGAGACAGAAGAGACCCAGTACTTC. The chain couples TRBV11-1 to TRBJ2-5, with D perhaps matching TRBD2 (7 bases). The CDR3 has 20 residues. Looked up from germline, CDR1 is SGHAT and CDR2 is FQDESV (reference sequence). Trimming removed 5 bases from V and 3 bases from J, with 31 bases in between.